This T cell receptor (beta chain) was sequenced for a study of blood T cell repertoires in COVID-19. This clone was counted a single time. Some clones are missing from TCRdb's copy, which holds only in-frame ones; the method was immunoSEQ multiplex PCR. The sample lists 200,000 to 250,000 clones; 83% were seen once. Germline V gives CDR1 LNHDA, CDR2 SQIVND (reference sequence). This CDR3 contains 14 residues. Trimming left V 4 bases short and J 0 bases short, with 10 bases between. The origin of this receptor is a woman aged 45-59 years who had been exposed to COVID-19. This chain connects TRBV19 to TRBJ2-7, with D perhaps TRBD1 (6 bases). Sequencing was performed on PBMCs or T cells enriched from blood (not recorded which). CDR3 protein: CASSSHRDSYEQYF. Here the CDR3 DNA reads TGTGCCAGTAGTAGCCACAGGGACTCCTACGAGCAGTACTTC.